A single sample is the source of the 4 T cell receptor beta chains below, sequenced in a study of T cell responses to AZD1222 COVID-19 vaccine. Data came from immunoSEQ multiplex PCR; TCRdb stores just in-frame clones and leaves some out. The table includes some 120,000 clones, roughly 84% detected once. The sample in question was peripheral blood, obtained on day 0 of AZD1222 vaccination. The receptors shown here come from an adult in good health.

This clone was seen a single time. V is TRBV18 and J is TRBJ2-7, with D unresolved. Deletions cut 6 bases from V and 3 bases from J, with 18 bases between. CDR1 and CDR2 from the germline V gene are KGHSH and LQKENI. The CDR3 spans 15 residues. CDR3 amino acids: CASSYNGEAGYEQYF. CDR3 coding DNA: TGTGCCAGCTCCTATAATGGCGAGGCCGGCTACGAGCAGTACTTC.

The chain carries TRBV10-3 and TRBJ1-4; D call uncertain. Trimming removed 4 bases at V and 0 bases at J, with 9 bases between. The CDR3 covers 15 residues. From germline, CDR1 is ENHRY and CDR2 SYGVKD. CDR3 DNA sequence: TGTGCCATCAGTGCCCAGGATGCAACTAATGAAAAACTGTTTTTT. Amino acids: CAISAQDATNEKLFF.

The genes are TRBV19 and TRBJ2-3, with 8 bases matching TRBD1. The CDR3 runs 19 residues. CDR1 is LNHDA and CDR2 is SQIVND in the germline V gene (reference sequence). Trimming at V came to 0 bases and at J to 6 bases, leaving 17 bases not matched to a gene. The CDR3 sequence is CASSIEVFGSRGRGDTQYF. Here the CDR3 DNA reads TGTGCCAGTAGTATAGAAGTCTTCGGTAGCAGGGGGCGCGGGGATACGCAGTATTTT.

The V and J genes are TRBV6-1 and TRBJ2-7, with D tentatively TRBD1 (7 bases). This CDR3 comprises 16 residues. Trimming cost V 1 base and J 2 bases, with 15 bases left between them. The germline V gene has CDR1 MNHNS and CDR2 SASEGT. CDR3 sequence: CASSEDAGGSPYEQYF. CDR3 sequence (DNA): TGTGCCAGCAGTGAAGATGCAGGGGGGTCCCCCTACGAGCAGTACTTC.